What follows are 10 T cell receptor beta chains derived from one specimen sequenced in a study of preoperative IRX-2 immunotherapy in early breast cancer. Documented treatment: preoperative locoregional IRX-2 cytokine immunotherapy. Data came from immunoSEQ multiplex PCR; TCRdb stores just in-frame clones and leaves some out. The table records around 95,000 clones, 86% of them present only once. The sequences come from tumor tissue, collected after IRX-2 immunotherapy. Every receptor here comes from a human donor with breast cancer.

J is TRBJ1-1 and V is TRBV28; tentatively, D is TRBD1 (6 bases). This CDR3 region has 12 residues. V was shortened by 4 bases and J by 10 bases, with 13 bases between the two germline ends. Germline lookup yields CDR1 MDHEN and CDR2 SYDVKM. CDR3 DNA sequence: TGTGCCAGCAGTTCGAGGGGGGGACGAGCTTTCTTT. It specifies CASSSRGGRAFF.

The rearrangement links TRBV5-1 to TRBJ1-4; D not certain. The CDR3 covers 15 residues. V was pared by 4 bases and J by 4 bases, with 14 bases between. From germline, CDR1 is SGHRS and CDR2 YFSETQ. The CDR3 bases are TGCGCCAGCAGCGAGGGTTCAGGCCTTAATGAAAAACTGTTTTTT. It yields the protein CASSEGSGLNEKLFF.

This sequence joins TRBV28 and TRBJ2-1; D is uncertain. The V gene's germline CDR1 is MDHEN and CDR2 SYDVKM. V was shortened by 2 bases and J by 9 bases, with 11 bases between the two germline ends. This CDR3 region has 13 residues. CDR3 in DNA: TGTGCCAGCAGTTTAGGTGTGCCGATTGAGCAGTTCTTC. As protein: CASSLGVPIEQFF.

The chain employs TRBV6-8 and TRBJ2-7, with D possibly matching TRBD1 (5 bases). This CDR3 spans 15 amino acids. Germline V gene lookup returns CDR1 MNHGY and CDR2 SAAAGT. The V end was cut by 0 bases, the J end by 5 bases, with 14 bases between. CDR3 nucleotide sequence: TGTGCCAGCAGTTACTCGGGCAGGGCTACGCACGAGCAGTACTTC. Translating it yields CASSYSGRATHEQYF.

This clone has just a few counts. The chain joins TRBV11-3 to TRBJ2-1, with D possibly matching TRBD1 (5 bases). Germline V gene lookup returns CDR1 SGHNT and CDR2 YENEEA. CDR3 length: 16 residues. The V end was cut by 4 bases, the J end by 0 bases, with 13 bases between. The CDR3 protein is CASSWQGSLSYNEQFF. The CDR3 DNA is TGTGCCAGCAGCTGGCAGGGATCCCTCTCCTACAATGAGCAGTTCTTC.

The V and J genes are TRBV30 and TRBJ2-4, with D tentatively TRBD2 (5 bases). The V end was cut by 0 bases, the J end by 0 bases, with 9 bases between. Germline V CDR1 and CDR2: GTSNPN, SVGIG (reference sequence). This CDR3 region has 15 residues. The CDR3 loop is CAWSVNGVAKNIQYF. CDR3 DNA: TGTGCCTGGAGTGTAAACGGGGTAGCCAAAAACATTCAGTACTTC.

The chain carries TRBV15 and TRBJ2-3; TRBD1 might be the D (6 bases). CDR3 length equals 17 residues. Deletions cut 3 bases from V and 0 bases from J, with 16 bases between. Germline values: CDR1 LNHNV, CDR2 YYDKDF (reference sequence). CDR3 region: CATSRGEDSSSTDTQYF. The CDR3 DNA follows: TGTGCCACCAGCAGGGGCGAGGACAGCTCTAGCACAGATACGCAGTATTTT.

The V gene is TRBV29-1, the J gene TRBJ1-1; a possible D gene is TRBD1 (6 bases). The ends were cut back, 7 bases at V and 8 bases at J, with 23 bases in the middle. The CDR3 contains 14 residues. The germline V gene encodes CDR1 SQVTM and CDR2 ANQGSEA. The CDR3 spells CSAGGIGQRAEAFF. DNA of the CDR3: TGCAGCGCCGGGGGGATAGGACAGAGAGCCGAAGCTTTCTTT.

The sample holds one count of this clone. Here the CDR3 DNA reads TGTGCCAGTAGTTCCCAAGGCGCCGGGGAGCTGTTTTTT. It specifies CASSSQGAGELFF. V is TRBV19 and J is TRBJ2-2; D gene unclear. The CDR3 totals 13 residues. CDR1 LNHDA and CDR2 SQIVND come from the germline V gene (reference sequence). The V gene lost 5 bases and the J gene lost 6 bases, with 10 bases spanning the gap.

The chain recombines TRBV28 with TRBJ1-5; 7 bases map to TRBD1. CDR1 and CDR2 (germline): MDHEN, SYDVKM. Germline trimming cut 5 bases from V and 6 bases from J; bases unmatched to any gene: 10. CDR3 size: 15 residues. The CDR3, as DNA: TGTGCCAGCAGTACTCTAACAGGGGAGGGTCAGCCCCAGCATTTT. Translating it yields CASSTLTGEGQPQHF.